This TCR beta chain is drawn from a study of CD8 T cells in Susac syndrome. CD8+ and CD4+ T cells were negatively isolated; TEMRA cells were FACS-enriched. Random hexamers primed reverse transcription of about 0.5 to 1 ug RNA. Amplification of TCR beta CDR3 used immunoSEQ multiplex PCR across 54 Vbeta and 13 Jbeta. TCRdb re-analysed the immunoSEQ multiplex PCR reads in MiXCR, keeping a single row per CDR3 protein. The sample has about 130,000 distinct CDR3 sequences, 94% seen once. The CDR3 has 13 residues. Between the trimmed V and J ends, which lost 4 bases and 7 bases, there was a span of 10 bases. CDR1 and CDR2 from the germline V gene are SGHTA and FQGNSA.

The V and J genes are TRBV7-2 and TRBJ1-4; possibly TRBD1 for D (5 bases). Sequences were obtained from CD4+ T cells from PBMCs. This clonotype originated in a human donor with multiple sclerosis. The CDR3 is CASSSGTVEKLFF. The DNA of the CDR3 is TGTGCCAGCAGCTCCGGGACGGTTGAAAAACTGTTTTTT. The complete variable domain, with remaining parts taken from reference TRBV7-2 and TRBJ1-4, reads GAGVSQSPSNKVTEKGKDVELRCDPISGHTALYWYRQSLGQGLEFLIYFQGNSAPDKSGLPSDRFSAERTGGSVSTLTIQRTQQEDSAVYLCASSSGTVEKLFFGSGTQLSVL.